This T cell receptor (beta chain) was sequenced during a study of cytomegalovirus exposure and HLA in healthy donors. This CDR3 is 14 amino acids long. From germline, CDR1 is SSHAT and CDR2 FNYEAQ (reference sequence). V shed 5 bases and J 6 bases; nucleotides not matched to a gene: 9. The PCR had 60 Vbeta and 13 Jbeta primers. Repertoires were generated with immunoSEQ multiplex PCR, while TCRdb's copy carries only in-frame clones and drops some. The sample has 120,000 to 150,000 clones; more than 60% are singletons. This chain connects TRBV7-7 to TRBJ2-5, with 7 bases that match TRBD2. Sequenced: PBMCs. The receptor's source is a man aged 35 to 55 in good health and CMV-seropositive. The CDR3 spells CASSPLTSEQTQYF. DNA for the CDR3: TGTGCCAGCAGCCCGCTCACTAGCGAACAGACCCAGTACTTC.